One sample yielded the 29 T cell receptor beta chains listed below, sequenced in a study of CD8 T cells in ankylosing spondylitis (dated by TCRdb to 2017 to 2019). Libraries were made using 5' RACE. TCRdb shows the sequencer as Illumina HiSeq 2500. The public reads were quality trimmed at Q25 with fastp and then assembled into clones with MiXCR by TCRdb, keeping productive beta chains. Every entry covers one CDR3 protein and lists the most common genes and DNA from its rows. This sample comprises more than 650,000 distinct CDR3 sequences, about 12% of them detected only once. The ten largest clones capture roughly 0.51% of the sample. Study-wide findings and limitations: A TCR beta motif made up of fewer than 10 highly homologous amino acid variants appeared to be characteristic of blood from ankylosing spondylitis patients.

These receptors have no known antigen. The sequenced material came from blood, either unsorted or a sorted T cell fraction (not recorded which). These receptors originate from a male donor with ankylosing spondylitis.

The chain links TRBV10-1 to TRBJ2-2; no reliable D call. The CDR3 is 16 residues long. Germline V gene data show CDR1 as WNHNN and CDR2 as SYGVQD (reference sequence). V gave up 3 bases and J gave up 4 bases, with 15 bases separating them. The chain's CDR3 is CASSDRRIGVTGELFF. CDR3 nucleotides: TGCGCCAGCAGTGATAGACGGATAGGAGTCACCGGGGAGCTGTTTTTT.

This clonotype was observed a few times. The gene calls are TRBV5-4 and TRBJ1-2; D is unresolved. The V end was cut by 3 bases, the J end by 2 bases, with 11 bases between. The CDR3 covers 14 residues. The germline gives CDR1 SGHNT, CDR2 YYREEE (reference sequence). The DNA of the CDR3 is TGTGCCAGCAGCTCTTTGACGGAGAACTATGGCTACACCTTC. Translation gives CASSSLTENYGYTF.

This chain joins TRBV12-3 or TRBV12-4 and TRBJ2-2; weak D call: TRBD2 (7 bases). This CDR3 comprises 14 residues. Trimming left V 10 bases short and J 6 bases short, with 18 bases between. CDR3 sequence: CATSRGGASGELFF. In nucleotides, the CDR3 is TGTGCCACCTCCAGAGGGGGGGCCTCCGGGGAGCTGTTTTTT.

The V and J genes are TRBV20-1 and TRBJ1-5; tentatively, D is TRBD1 (5 bases). Germline lookup yields CDR1 DFQATT and CDR2 SNEGSKA (reference sequence). The length of the CDR3 is 13 residues. Deletions cut 2 bases from V and 7 bases from J, with 12 bases between. CDR3 amino acids: CSARTTGLQPQHF. As DNA, the CDR3 is TGCAGTGCTAGAACCACAGGTTTGCAGCCCCAGCATTTT.

The rearrangement joins TRBV5-1 to TRBJ2-2; TRBD2 matches 13 bases. V lost 7 bases, J lost 0 bases, and 9 bases stayed unmatched. The germline CDR1 and CDR2 sequences are SGHRS and YFSETQ. This CDR3 is built from 18 residues. Here the CDR3 DNA reads TGCGCCAGCGGCTCCGGGACTAGCGGGGTAGCGAACACCGGGGAGCTGTTTTTT. The encoded protein is CASGSGTSGVANTGELFF.

This clonotype has more than one count but fewer than ten. The rearrangement joins TRBV4-2 to TRBJ2-3, with TRBD2 identical over 11 bases. CDR1 and CDR2 from the germline V gene are LGHNA and YNFKEQ. CDR3 length: 16 residues. Trimming at V came to 0 bases and at J to 5 bases, leaving 4 bases not matched to a gene. CDR3 in DNA: TGTGCCAGCAGCCAAGATCTAGCGGGAGGAGTAGATACGCAGTATTTT. It encodes CASSQDLAGGVDTQYF.

V usage is TRBV28 and J usage is TRBJ1-1, with D uncertain. Germline lookup yields CDR1 MDHEN and CDR2 SYDVKM. CDR3 length: 12 amino acids. V was shortened by 5 bases and J by 8 bases, with 12 bases between the two germline ends. The chain's CDR3 is CASSLLLGEAFF. CDR3 nucleotide sequence: TGTGCCAGCAGTCTGTTATTGGGAGAAGCTTTCTTT.

CDR3 in DNA: TGCGCCAGCAGCGTAGACACTAGCGGGAGGGCCGTTGAGCAGTTCTTC. This encodes CASSVDTSGRAVEQFF. The chain employs TRBV5-1 and TRBJ2-1; 13 bases are a match to TRBD2. Germline CDR1 reads SGHRS; CDR2 reads YFSETQ. This CDR3 has 16 residues. V was clipped by 4 bases and J by 9 bases; unmatched bases: 10. Filled out from reference TRBV5-1 and TRBJ2-1, the complete variable domain reads KAGVTQTPRYLIKTRGQQVTLSCSPISGHRSVSWYQQTPGQGLQFLFEYFSETQRNKGNFPGRFSGRQFSNSRSEMNVSTLELGDSALYLCASSVDTSGRAVEQFFGPGTRLTVL.

The rearrangement joins TRBV7-2 to TRBJ2-1; 8 bases fit TRBD2. Germline assignment: CDR1 SGHTA and CDR2 FQGNSA. Trimming took 5 bases from V and 7 from J; bases not matched to a gene: 7. CDR3 length: 14 residues. The DNA for the CDR3 is TGTGCCAGCAGCCCGGCGGGACTAGTTAATGAGCAGTTCTTC. Translation gives CASSPAGLVNEQFF. Filled out from reference TRBV7-2 and TRBJ2-1, the complete variable domain reads GAGVSQSPSNKVTEKGKDVELRCDPISGHTALYWYRQSLGQGLEFLIYFQGNSAPDKSGLPSDRFSAERTGGSVSTLTIQRTQQEDSAVYLCASSPAGLVNEQFFGPGTRLTVL.

The chain uses TRBV4-3 and TRBJ1-6, with a weak D call TRBD1 (6 bases). Trimming removed 3 bases at V and 10 bases at J, with 19 bases between. From germline, CDR1 is LGHNA and CDR2 YSLEER. CDR3 length: 16 amino acids. CDR3 bases: TGCGCCAGCAGCCATGTCAAGGGGGGAGATGGATCACCCCTCCACTTT. This codes for CASSHVKGGDGSPLHF.

This clonotype was seen at least ten times. The rearrangement uses TRBV7-3 and TRBJ2-7; no clear D gene. The CDR3 extends over 14 amino acids. V gave up 1 base and J gave up 2 bases, with 9 bases separating them. Germline V CDR1 and CDR2: SGHTA, FQGTGA. The CDR3 is CASSLSGMTYEQYF. The CDR3 coding sequence is TGTGCCAGCAGCTTAAGTGGCATGACCTACGAGCAGTACTTC.

This clonotype was detected many times. The chain uses TRBV18 and TRBJ2-2, with D uncertain. Germline V gene lookup returns CDR1 KGHSH and CDR2 LQKENI. The CDR3 is 14 residues long. V was trimmed by 3 bases and J by 0 bases, leaving 5 bases between them. This CDR3 reads CASSPGPNTGELFF. The DNA of the CDR3 is TGTGCCAGCTCACCTGGACCGAACACCGGGGAGCTGTTTTTT.

This clonotype was seen ten or more times. The CDR3 nucleotides read TGTGCCAGCACAGGGCTTGGAACTGAAGCTTTCTTT. Translated, it gives CASTGLGTEAFF. This chain links TRBV12-3 or TRBV12-4 with TRBJ1-1, with D tentatively TRBD1 (5 bases). The CDR3 length is 12 residues. The germline V and J ends were trimmed by 7 bases and 5 bases, with 11 bases remaining between them.

This clonotype was picked up a small number of times. This chain links TRBV11-1 with TRBJ2-1; 12 bases align to TRBD2. The V gene end was trimmed by 4 bases and the J gene end by 2 bases; junction bases not matched to a gene: 12. This CDR3 contains 19 residues. Germline CDR1 and CDR2: SGHAT and FQDESV (reference sequence). CDR3 nucleotide sequence: TGTGCCAGCAGCTCCCTAGCGGGGGGGCCAAGAAGGACCTACAATGAGCAGTTCTTC. It specifies CASSSLAGGPRRTYNEQFF.

The table lists this clonotype with many counts. This chain connects TRBV12-3 or TRBV12-4 to TRBJ1-6, with D tentatively TRBD1 (5 bases). V was shortened by 5 bases and J by 10 bases, with 12 bases between the two germline ends. The CDR3 length is 13 residues. CDR3 residues: CASSDRGTSPLHF. Written as DNA, the CDR3 is TGTGCCAGCAGTGACAGAGGGACCTCACCCCTCCACTTT.

This clonotype was counted at least ten times. CDR3 bases: TGCGCCAGCAGCCAAGCACAGGGCAAAGCGGGCTACAATGAGCAGTTCTTC. Translation gives CASSQAQGKAGYNEQFF. The chain combines TRBV4-3 with TRBJ2-1; tentatively, D is TRBD1 or TRBD2 (6 bases each). The germline CDR1 and CDR2 sequences are LGHNA and YSLEER. Between the trimmed V and J ends, which lost 1 base and 3 bases, there was a span of 16 bases. CDR3 length: 17 amino acids.

This clonotype was observed at least ten times. V is TRBV12-3 or TRBV12-4 and J is TRBJ2-3; D possibly corresponds to TRBD1 (6 bases). CDR3 length equals 15 residues. Trimming shortened V by 5 bases and J by 7 bases, and 19 bases separated the two germline ends. CDR3 sequence reads: CASSPHNRERNTQYF. CDR3 DNA sequence: TGTGCCAGCAGTCCCCATAACAGGGAAAGGAATACGCAGTATTTT.

This clonotype has at least ten counts. This chain connects TRBV20-1 to TRBJ2-3, with D possibly being TRBD2 (6 bases). In germline, CDR1 is DFQATT, CDR2 SNEGSKA (reference sequence). The CDR3 extends over 16 amino acids. Trimming cost V 5 bases and J 2 bases, with 20 bases left between them. The CDR3 nucleotides read TGCAGTGCTCCTAGGGACTGGGGCACGGACACAGATACGCAGTATTTT. Translated: CSAPRDWGTDTDTQYF.

The V call is TRBV6-2 or TRBV6-3, the J call TRBJ2-7; D gene unclear. The V gene lost 2 bases and the J gene lost 5 bases, with 7 bases spanning the gap. The CDR3 spans 12 residues. CDR1 is MNHEY, CDR2 SVGEGT, per germline. The CDR3 region has the DNA TGTGCCAGCAGTTACCGTGCCGACGAGCAGTACTTC. It is translated as CASSYRADEQYF.

V and J are TRBV5-6 and TRBJ1-2; D not certain. The germline CDR1 and CDR2 sequences are SGHDT and YYEEEE. The CDR3 is made up of 13 amino acids. V was shortened by 4 bases and J by 6 bases, with 13 bases between the two germline ends. This CDR3 reads CASSPLDENGYTF. DNA of the CDR3: TGTGCCAGCAGCCCCCTCGACGAGAATGGCTACACCTTC. Combining the CDR3 with reference TRBV5-6 and TRBJ1-2 gives the whole variable domain DAGVTQSPTHLIKTRGQQVTLRCSPKSGHDTVSWYQQALGQGPQFIFQYYEEEERQRGNFPDRFSGHQFPNYSSELNVNALLLGDSALYLCASSPLDENGYTFGSGTRLTVV.

The chain recombines TRBV29-1 with TRBJ2-5; no clear D. The germline CDR1 and CDR2 sequences are SQVTM and ANQGSEA. The CDR3 has 14 amino acids. V was clipped by 4 bases and J by 3 bases, with 15 bases between them. The DNA for the CDR3 is TGCAGCGTTGCCGTCCTAACCCTAAAAGAGACCCAGTACTTC. It encodes CSVAVLTLKETQYF.

Details on this clonotype: A much more abundant neighbour one base away suggests this may be a read error. The rearrangement links TRBV20-1 to TRBJ1-2, with D uncertain. Germline CDR1 reads DFQATT; CDR2 reads SNEGSKA (reference sequence). This CDR3 has 13 amino acids. Trimming left V 8 bases short and J 8 bases short, with 21 bases between. CDR3 DNA: TGCAGTCCGTCAGGCGGCAGCAGTGAGGGCTACACCTTC. This codes for CSPSGGSSEGYTF.

A few counts support this clonotype. This chain connects TRBV7-9 to TRBJ2-7; D may be TRBD1 or TRBD2 (5 bases each). Germline V gene lookup returns CDR1 SEHNR and CDR2 FQNEAQ (reference sequence). The CDR3 is 14 residues long. V dropped 3 bases and J dropped 2 bases, with 11 bases sitting between them. CDR3 protein: CASSFGTVAYEQYF. In DNA, the CDR3 is TGTGCCAGCAGCTTCGGGACGGTGGCCTACGAGCAGTACTTC.

In its sample, this clonotype was seen a few times. This chain joins TRBV7-9 and TRBJ2-5; 7 bases fit TRBD1. The CDR3 has 16 amino acids. V was clipped by 1 base and J by 2 bases; unmatched bases: 7. The germline CDR1 and CDR2 sequences are SEHNR and FQNEAQ (reference sequence). The CDR3 region is CASSLDWLGQQETQYF. CDR3 sequence (DNA): TGTGCCAGCAGCTTAGATTGGTTGGGACAGCAAGAGACCCAGTACTTC.

This clonotype came up a few times. This chain uses TRBV20-1 with TRBJ1-1; the D gene is possibly TRBD1 (6 bases). The V end was cut by 0 bases, the J end by 4 bases, with 12 bases between. Germline CDR1 and CDR2: DFQATT and SNEGSKA (reference sequence). This CDR3 is 14 amino acids long. CDR3 nucleotides: TGCAGTGCTAGAGACCCAACAGGGAGCACTGAAGCTTTCTTT. Translated, it gives CSARDPTGSTEAFF.

This clonotype was detected ten times or more. This sequence joins TRBV6-5 and TRBJ2-3; weak D call: TRBD2 (6 bases). This CDR3 spans 15 amino acids. Between the trimmed V and J ends, which lost 2 bases and 2 bases, there was a span of 11 bases. Germline lookup yields CDR1 MNHEY and CDR2 SVGAGI. This chain's CDR3 is CASSYGGSYTDTQYF. CDR3 in DNA: TGTGCCAGCAGTTACGGGGGGTCCTACACAGATACGCAGTATTTT.

This clonotype was recorded many times. The V gene is TRBV12-3 or TRBV12-4, the J gene TRBJ1-2; 9 nucleotides match TRBD1. Unmatched junction bases numbered 5, after V lost 4 bases and J lost 8 bases. There are 13 residues in the CDR3. The CDR3 spells CASSYRGRSGYTF. DNA for the CDR3: TGTGCCAGCAGTTACAGGGGGCGAAGCGGCTACACCTTC.

This clonotype has more than one count but fewer than ten. This chain uses TRBV9 with TRBJ1-2; 9 nucleotides align to TRBD1. Per the germline V gene, CDR1 is SGDLS and CDR2 is YYNGEE. V was pared by 1 base and J by 4 bases, with 5 bases of the junction left unmatched. CDR3 length: 15 amino acids. The CDR3: CASSVTGGPSYGYTF. CDR3 nucleotide sequence: TGTGCCAGCAGCGTAACAGGGGGCCCTAGCTATGGCTACACCTTC.

Ten or more counts support this clonotype. This sequence joins TRBV5-1 and TRBJ1-4; D is perhaps TRBD1 (6 bases). The V end was cut by 2 bases, the J end by 0 bases, with 14 bases between. The germline gives CDR1 SGHRS, CDR2 YFSETQ. This CDR3 region has 17 residues. The DNA of the CDR3 is TGCGCCAGCAGCTTAATGGGGGCAATTGCAACTAATGAAAAACTGTTTTTT. Amino acids: CASSLMGAIATNEKLFF.